The 16 T cell receptor beta chains below come from one sample, sequenced in a study of blood T cells in healthy people across ages. Primed by a sample-barcoded 5' primer and a J-beta primer mix, a second PCR proceeded for 7 to 11 cycles. TCRdb reprocessed the 5' RACE reads via MiXCR and lists one record per CDR3 protein. The table has fewer than 1.5 million distinct CDR3 sequences, roughly 40% seen once. The sample was blood. The receptors were gathered from a woman aged 18 to 35 in good health.

This clonotype was seen a handful of times. This rearrangement joins TRBV20-1 to TRBJ1-5; 7 bases line up with TRBD1. The V gene's germline CDR1 is DFQATT and CDR2 SNEGSKA (reference sequence). The CDR3 is made up of 17 amino acids. The V segment lost 2 bases and the J segment 0 bases; nucleotides outside the gene matches: 10. The CDR3 nucleotides are TGCAGTGCTAGACAGTCCCGGGACAGTTTTAGCAATCAGCCCCAGCATTTT. It specifies CSARQSRDSFSNQPQHF.

V is TRBV28 and J is TRBJ2-7; 12 bases agree with TRBD1. Per the germline V gene, CDR1 is MDHEN and CDR2 is SYDVKM. V lost 5 bases to trimming and J lost 4 bases; unmatched junction nucleotides: 9. This CDR3 contains 16 residues. The CDR3 coding sequence is TGTGCCAGCAGTCCCCAGGGGACAGGGGGCGGTTACGAGCAGTACTTC. Its translation is CASSPQGTGGGYEQYF.

The sample holds a few counts of this clonotype. The V and J genes are TRBV27 and TRBJ2-3; 7 bases fit TRBD2. V was pared by 8 bases and J by 10 bases, with 15 bases of the junction left unmatched. The CDR3 has 14 amino acids. CDR1 and CDR2 from the germline V gene are MNHEY and SMNVEV (reference sequence). The CDR3 reads CASSSGGPIRAQYF. CDR3 sequence (DNA): TGTGCCAGCTCCTCGGGAGGTCCGATACGTGCGCAGTATTTT.

The chain has TRBV28 and TRBJ2-1; D remains ambiguous. V dropped 5 bases and J dropped 4 bases, with 12 bases sitting between them. The CDR3 contains 14 residues. Germline V lookup: CDR1 MDHEN, CDR2 SYDVKM. The CDR3 is CASSLPVRYNEQFF. CDR3 bases: TGTGCCAGCAGTCTACCGGTACGGTACAATGAGCAGTTCTTC.

The V call is TRBV24-1, the J call TRBJ1-2; D gene unclear. The CDR3 contains 13 residues. V was shortened by 4 bases and J by 2 bases, with 7 bases between the two germline ends. Germline assignment: CDR1 KGHDR and CDR2 SFDVKD. CDR3 residues: CATSDSKNYGYTF. The CDR3, as DNA: TGTGCCACCAGTGACAGCAAGAACTATGGCTACACCTTC.

This clonotype came up a few times. The chain combines TRBV4-1 with TRBJ2-7, with D possibly matching TRBD1 (6 bases). CDR3 length equals 15 residues. CDR1 and CDR2 from the germline V gene are MGHRA and YSYEKL. Trimming left V 1 base short and J 4 bases short, with 14 bases between. The CDR3 here is CASSQVGQGTYEQYF. The DNA for the CDR3 is TGCGCCAGCAGCCAAGTTGGGCAGGGGACGTACGAGCAGTACTTC.

With respect to this clonotype: The junction and the germline gene differ at one end; a read error may be behind it. The chain links TRBV4-1 to TRBJ1-2, with D possibly TRBD1 on 5 matching bases. Germline values: CDR1 MGHRA, CDR2 YSYEKL. The CDR3 has 14 residues. CDR3 residues: CASSSQTDNYGCTF. For the CDR3, the DNA is TGCGCCAGCAGCTCTCAGACAGATAACTATGGCTGCACCTTC.

There are a few counts of this clonotype. The rearrangement uses TRBV6-6 and TRBJ2-7; the match to TRBD1 covers 9 bases. V lost 5 bases and J lost 5; bases outside the gene matches: 7. From germline, CDR1 is MNHNY and CDR2 SVGAGI (reference sequence). The CDR3 covers 14 residues. The CDR3 DNA is TGTGCCAGCAGTGCAGGACAGGGGATTGACGAGCAGTACTTC. Its protein product is CASSAGQGIDEQYF.

This clonotype was counted between two and nine times. The chain recombines TRBV14 with TRBJ2-4; D unclear. Trimming shortened V by 0 bases and J by 13 bases, and 10 bases separated the two germline ends. Germline lookup yields CDR1 SGHDN and CDR2 FVKESK. The CDR3 covers 12 residues. Written as DNA, the CDR3 is TGTGCCAGCAGCCAAGAAATAGCTACCCAGTACTTC. Encoded protein: CASSQEIATQYF. Full variable domain (rest looked up from reference TRBV14 and TRBJ2-4): EAGVTQFPSHSVIEKGQTVTLRCDPISGHDNLYWYRRVMGKEIKFLLHFVKESKQDESGMPNNRFLAERTGGTYSTLKVQPAELEDSGVYFCASSQEIATQYFGAGTRLSVL.

The V gene is TRBV6-1, the J gene TRBJ2-7; 8 bases are shared with TRBD2. The CDR3 runs to 16 residues. V shed 5 bases and J 3 bases; nucleotides not matched to a gene: 12. Per the germline V gene, CDR1 is MNHNS and CDR2 is SASEGT. CDR3 in DNA: TGTGCCAGCAGTCCATCGGGAGGGACATCCGTCTACGAGCAGTACTTC. It yields the protein CASSPSGGTSVYEQYF.

This clonotype was seen ten or more times. This CDR3 reads CASSTTVQETQYF. In nucleotides, the CDR3 is TGTGCCAGCAGTACGACAGTGCAAGAGACCCAGTACTTC. The genes are TRBV12-3 or TRBV12-4 and TRBJ2-5, with a tentative D call TRBD1 (5 bases). V lost 5 bases, J lost 2 bases, and 9 bases lay in between. CDR3 length: 13 amino acids.

The chain has TRBV7-3 and TRBJ2-1, with 9 nucleotides matching TRBD2. The CDR3 covers 16 residues. J lost 8 bases, V lost 0 bases, and 8 bases had no gene match. In germline, CDR1 is SGHTA, CDR2 FQGTGA. CDR3 residues: CASSLTYGLAGDEQFF. The DNA of the CDR3 is TGTGCCAGCAGCTTAACTTATGGGTTAGCGGGGGATGAGCAGTTCTTC.

This clonotype was detected only a few times. The gene calls are TRBV27 and TRBJ2-2; TRBD2 matches 14 bases. This CDR3 has 18 residues. Germline CDR1 MNHEY, CDR2 SMNVEV (reference sequence). The J segment lost 7 bases and the V segment lost 4 bases, leaving 11 bases of the junction unmatched. The CDR3 bases are TGTGCCAGCAGTTCGACTAGCGGGGGGGCCATGGAAATCGGGGAGCTGTTTTTT. Encoded protein: CASSSTSGGAMEIGELFF.

The rearrangement joins TRBV9 to TRBJ2-7; 7 bases match TRBD2. The germline V gene has CDR1 SGDLS and CDR2 YYNGEE. The CDR3 sequence is 16 residues long. J lost 7 bases, V lost 3 bases, and 16 bases had no gene match. CDR3 in amino acids: CASSAGGGTSYNEQYF. DNA of the CDR3: TGTGCCAGCAGCGCTGGGGGGGGTACATCCTACAATGAGCAGTACTTC.

The genes are TRBV14 and TRBJ2-7; D may correspond to TRBD1 or TRBD2 (5 bases each). The CDR3 is 15 residues long. V lost 3 bases and J 2 bases, leaving 14 bases between the germline ends. Looked up from germline, CDR1 is SGHDN and CDR2 is FVKESK. The CDR3 reads CASSHGPGRAYEQYF. In nucleotides, the CDR3 is TGTGCCAGCAGCCATGGACCGGGACGGGCCTACGAGCAGTACTTC.

The V and J genes are TRBV4-1 and TRBJ1-2; D is undetermined. V lost 7 bases and J lost 0, with 12 bases in between. The CDR3 covers 14 residues. The V gene's germline CDR1 is MGHRA and CDR2 YSYEKL. The CDR3 bases are TGCGCCAGCACCCCGGAGGAAGCTAACTATGGCTACACCTTC. This codes for CASTPEEANYGYTF.